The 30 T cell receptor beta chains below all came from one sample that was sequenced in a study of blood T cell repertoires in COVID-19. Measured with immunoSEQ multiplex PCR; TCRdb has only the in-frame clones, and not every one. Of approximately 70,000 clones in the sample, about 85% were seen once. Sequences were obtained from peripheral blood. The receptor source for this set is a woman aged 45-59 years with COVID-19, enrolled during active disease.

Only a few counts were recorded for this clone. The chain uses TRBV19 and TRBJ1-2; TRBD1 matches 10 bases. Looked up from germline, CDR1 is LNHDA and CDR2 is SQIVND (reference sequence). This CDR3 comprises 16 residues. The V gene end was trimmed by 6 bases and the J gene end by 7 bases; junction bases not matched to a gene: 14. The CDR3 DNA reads TGTGCCAGTAGCATCCCGGGACAGGGGCGGAAAGGTGGCTACACCTTC. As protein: CASSIPGQGRKGGYTF.

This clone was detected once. For the CDR3, the DNA is TGCGCCAGCAGCTTGGACGGACAGAGAGACGAGCAGTACTTC. Translating it yields CASSLDGQRDEQYF. The V call is TRBV5-1, the J call TRBJ2-7; tentatively, D is TRBD1 (6 bases). With 0 bases removed from V and 5 bases from J, the gap between germline ends came to 12 bases. Germline values: CDR1 SGHRS, CDR2 YFSETQ. The CDR3 runs 14 residues.

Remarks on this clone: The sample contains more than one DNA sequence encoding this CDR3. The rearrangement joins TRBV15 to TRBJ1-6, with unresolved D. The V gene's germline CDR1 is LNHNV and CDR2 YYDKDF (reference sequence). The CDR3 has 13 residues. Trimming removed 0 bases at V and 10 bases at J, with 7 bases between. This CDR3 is CATSREGGSPLHF. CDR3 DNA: TGTGCCACCAGCAGAGAGGGAGGGTCACCCCTCCACTTT.

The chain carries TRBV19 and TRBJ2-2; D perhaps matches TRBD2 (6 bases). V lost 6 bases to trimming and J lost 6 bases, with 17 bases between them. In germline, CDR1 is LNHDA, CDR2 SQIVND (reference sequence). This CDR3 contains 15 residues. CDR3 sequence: CASRISGPGPGELFF. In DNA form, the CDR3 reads TGTGCCAGTAGAATAAGCGGGCCAGGGCCCGGGGAGCTGTTTTTT.

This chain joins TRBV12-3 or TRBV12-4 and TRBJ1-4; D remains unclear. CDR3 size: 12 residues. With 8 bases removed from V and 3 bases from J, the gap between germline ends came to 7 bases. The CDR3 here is CASGGANEKLFF. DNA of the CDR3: TGTGCCAGCGGCGGAGCTAATGAAAAACTGTTTTTT.

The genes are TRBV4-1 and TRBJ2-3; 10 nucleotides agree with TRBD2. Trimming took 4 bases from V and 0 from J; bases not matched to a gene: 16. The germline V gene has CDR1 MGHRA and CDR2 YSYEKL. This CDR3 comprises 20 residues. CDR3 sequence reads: CASSRIGESGRASSTDTQYF. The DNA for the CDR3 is TGCGCCAGCAGCCGCATAGGTGAGAGCGGGAGGGCCTCGAGCACAGATACGCAGTATTTT.

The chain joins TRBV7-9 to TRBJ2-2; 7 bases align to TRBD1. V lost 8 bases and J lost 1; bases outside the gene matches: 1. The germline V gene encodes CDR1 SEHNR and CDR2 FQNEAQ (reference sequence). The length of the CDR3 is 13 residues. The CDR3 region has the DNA TGTGCCAGCCGACAGGGGAACACCGGGGAGCTGTTTTTT. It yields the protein CASRQGNTGELFF.

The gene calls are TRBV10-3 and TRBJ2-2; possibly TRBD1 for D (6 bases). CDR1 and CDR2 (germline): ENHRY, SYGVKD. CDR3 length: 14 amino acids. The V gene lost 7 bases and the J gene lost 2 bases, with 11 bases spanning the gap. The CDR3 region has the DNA TGTGCCATCAAACCGGGACACAACACCGGGGAGCTGTTTTTT. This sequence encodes CAIKPGHNTGELFF.

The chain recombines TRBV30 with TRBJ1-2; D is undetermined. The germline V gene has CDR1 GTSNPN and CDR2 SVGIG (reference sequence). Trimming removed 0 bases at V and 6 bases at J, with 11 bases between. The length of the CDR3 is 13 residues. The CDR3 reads CAWSVQPGDGYTF. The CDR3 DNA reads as TGTGCCTGGAGTGTCCAACCCGGGGATGGCTACACCTTC.

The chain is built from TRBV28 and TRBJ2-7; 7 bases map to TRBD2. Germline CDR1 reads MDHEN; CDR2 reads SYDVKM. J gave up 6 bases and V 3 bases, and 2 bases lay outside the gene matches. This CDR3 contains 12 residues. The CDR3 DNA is TGTGCCAGCAGTTTCGGGAGGAGCGAGCAGTACTTC. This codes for CASSFGRSEQYF.

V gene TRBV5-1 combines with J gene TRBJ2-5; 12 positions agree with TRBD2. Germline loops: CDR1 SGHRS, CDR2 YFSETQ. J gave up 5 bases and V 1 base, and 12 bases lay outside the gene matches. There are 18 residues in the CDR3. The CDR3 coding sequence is TGCGCCAGCAGCTTGTGGACTAGCGGGAACTCTGTGTGGGAGACCCAGTACTTC. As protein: CASSLWTSGNSVWETQYF.

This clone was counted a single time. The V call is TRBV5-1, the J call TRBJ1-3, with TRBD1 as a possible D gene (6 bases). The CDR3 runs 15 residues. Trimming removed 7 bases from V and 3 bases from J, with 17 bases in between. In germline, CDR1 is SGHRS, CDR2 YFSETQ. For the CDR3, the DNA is TGCGCCAGCCAACTACAGGGAACATTTGGAAACACCATATATTTT. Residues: CASQLQGTFGNTIYF.

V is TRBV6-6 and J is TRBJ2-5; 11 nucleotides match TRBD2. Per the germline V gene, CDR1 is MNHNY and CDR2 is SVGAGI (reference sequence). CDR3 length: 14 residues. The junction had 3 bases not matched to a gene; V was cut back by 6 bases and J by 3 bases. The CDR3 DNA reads TGTGCCAGCAGCTCACTAGCGGGAGAAGAGACCCAGTACTTC. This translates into CASSSLAGEETQYF.

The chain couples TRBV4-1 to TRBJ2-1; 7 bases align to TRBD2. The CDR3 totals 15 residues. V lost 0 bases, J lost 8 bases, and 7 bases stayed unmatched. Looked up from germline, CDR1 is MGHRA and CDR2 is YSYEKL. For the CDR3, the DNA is TGCGCCAGCAGCCAAGATGGTACTAGCGTTGATGAGCAGTTCTTC. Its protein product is CASSQDGTSVDEQFF.

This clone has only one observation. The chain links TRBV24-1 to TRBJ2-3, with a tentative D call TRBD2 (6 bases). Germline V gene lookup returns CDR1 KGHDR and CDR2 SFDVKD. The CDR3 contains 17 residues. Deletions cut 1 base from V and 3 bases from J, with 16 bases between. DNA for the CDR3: TGTGCCACCAGTGATTTTAACGCGGAGGGTGGAACAGATACGCAGTATTTT. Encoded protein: CATSDFNAEGGTDTQYF.

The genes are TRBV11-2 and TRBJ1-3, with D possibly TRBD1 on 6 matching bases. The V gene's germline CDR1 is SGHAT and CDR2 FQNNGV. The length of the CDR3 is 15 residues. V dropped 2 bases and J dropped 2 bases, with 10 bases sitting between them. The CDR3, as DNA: TGTGCCAGCAGCTTAATCAGGGGAACTGGAAACACCATATATTTT. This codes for CASSLIRGTGNTIYF.

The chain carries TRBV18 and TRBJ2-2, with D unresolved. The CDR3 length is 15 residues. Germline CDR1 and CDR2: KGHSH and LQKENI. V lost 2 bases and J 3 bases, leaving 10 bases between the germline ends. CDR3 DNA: TGTGCCAGCTCACCAGTCTCTTCCTACACCGGGGAGCTGTTTTTT. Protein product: CASSPVSSYTGELFF.

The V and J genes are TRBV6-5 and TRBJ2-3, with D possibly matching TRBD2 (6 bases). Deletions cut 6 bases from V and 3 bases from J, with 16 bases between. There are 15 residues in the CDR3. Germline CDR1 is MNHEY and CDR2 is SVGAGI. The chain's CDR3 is CASRPLGSGTDTQYF. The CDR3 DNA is TGTGCCAGCAGGCCCCTCGGGAGCGGGACAGATACGCAGTATTTT.

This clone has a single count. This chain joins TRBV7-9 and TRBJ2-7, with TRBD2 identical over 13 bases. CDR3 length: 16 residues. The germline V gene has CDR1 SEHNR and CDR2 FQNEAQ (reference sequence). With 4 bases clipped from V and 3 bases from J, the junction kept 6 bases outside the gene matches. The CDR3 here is CASSSGTSGTLYEQYF. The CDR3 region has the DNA TGTGCCAGCAGCTCTGGGACTAGCGGGACGCTCTACGAGCAGTACTTC.

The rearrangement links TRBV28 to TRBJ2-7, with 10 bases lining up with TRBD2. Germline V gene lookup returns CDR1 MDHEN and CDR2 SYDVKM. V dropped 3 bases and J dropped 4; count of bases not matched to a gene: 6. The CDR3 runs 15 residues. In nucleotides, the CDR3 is TGTGCCAGCAGTTTTTCCCGGACTAGCGGTTACGAGCAGTACTTC. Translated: CASSFSRTSGYEQYF.

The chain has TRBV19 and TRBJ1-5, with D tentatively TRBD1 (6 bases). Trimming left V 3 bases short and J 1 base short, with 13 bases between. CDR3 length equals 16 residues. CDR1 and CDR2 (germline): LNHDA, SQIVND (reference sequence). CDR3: CASSIPTTGSNQPQHF. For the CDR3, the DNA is TGTGCCAGTAGTATTCCGACAACAGGGAGCAATCAGCCCCAGCATTTT. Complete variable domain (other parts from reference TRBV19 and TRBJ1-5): DGGITQSPKYLFRKEGQNVTLSCEQNLNHDAMYWYRQDPGQGLRLIYYSQIVNDFQKGDIAEGYSVSREKKESFPLTVTSAQKNPTAFYLCASSIPTTGSNQPQHFGDGTRLSIL.

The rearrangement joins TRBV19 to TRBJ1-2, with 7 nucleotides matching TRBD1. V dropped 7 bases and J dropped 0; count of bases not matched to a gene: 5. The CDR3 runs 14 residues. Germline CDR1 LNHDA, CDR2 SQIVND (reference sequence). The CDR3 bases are TGTGCCAGTACGACAGGGAAAGCTAACTATGGCTACACCTTC. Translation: CASTTGKANYGYTF.

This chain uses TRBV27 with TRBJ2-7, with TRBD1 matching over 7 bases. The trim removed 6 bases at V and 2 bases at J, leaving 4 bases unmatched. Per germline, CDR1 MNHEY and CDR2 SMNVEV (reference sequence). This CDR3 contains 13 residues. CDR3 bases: TGTGCCAGCAGGGACAGGCTCGCCTACGAGCAGTACTTC. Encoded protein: CASRDRLAYEQYF.

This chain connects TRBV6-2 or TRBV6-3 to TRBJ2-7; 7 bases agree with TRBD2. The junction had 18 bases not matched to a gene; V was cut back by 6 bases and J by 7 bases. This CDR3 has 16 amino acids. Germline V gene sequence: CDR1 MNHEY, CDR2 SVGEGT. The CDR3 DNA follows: TGTGCCAGCAGCCCCCCACCCCGCGGGAGTCTAGGAGAGCAGTACTTC. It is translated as CASSPPPRGSLGEQYF.

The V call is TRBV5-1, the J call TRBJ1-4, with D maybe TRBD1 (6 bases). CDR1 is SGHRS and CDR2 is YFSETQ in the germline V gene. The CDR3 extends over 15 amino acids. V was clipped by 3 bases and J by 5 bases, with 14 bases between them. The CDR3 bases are TGCGCCAGCAGCTCTTTAGGACAGCAAAATGAAAAACTGTTTTTT. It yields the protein CASSSLGQQNEKLFF. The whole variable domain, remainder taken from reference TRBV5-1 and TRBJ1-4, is KAGVTQTPRYLIKTRGQQVTLSCSPISGHRSVSWYQQTPGQGLQFLFEYFSETQRNKGNFPGRFSGRQFSNSRSEMNVSTLELGDSALYLCASSSLGQQNEKLFFGSGTQLSVL.

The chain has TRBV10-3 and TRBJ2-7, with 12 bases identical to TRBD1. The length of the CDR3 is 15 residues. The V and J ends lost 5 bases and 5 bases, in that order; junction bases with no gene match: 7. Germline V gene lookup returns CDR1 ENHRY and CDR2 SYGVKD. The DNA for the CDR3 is TGTGCCATCAGTAGCCGGGACAGGGGGCATGACGAGCAGTACTTC. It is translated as CAISSRDRGHDEQYF.

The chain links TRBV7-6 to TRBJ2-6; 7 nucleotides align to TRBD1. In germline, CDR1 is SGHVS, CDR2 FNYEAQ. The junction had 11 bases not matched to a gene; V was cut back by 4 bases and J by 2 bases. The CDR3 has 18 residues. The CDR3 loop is CASSSKTTGQAGANVLTF. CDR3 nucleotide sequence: TGTGCCAGCAGCTCCAAGACGACAGGGCAGGCTGGGGCCAACGTCCTGACTTTC.

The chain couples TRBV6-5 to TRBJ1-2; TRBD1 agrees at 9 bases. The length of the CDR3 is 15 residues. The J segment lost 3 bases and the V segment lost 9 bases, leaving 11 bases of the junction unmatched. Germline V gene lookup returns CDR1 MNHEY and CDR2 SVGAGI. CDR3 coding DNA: TGTGCCAGATTTACGAACAGGGGGCCGGACTATGGCTACACCTTC. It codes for CARFTNRGPDYGYTF.

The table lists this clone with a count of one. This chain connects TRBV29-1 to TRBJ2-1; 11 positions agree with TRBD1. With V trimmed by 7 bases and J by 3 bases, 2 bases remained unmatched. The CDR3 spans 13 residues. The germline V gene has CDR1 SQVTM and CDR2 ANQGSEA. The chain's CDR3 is CSGGQGGYNEQFF. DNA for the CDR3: TGCAGCGGGGGACAGGGGGGCTACAATGAGCAGTTCTTC.

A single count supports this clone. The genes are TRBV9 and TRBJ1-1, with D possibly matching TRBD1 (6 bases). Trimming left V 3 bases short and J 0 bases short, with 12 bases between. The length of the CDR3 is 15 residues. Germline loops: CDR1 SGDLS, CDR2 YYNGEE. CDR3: CASSGTGTLNTEAFF. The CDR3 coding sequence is TGTGCCAGCAGCGGGACCGGGACACTGAACACTGAAGCTTTCTTT.